Presented here are 25 T cell receptor beta chains from one specimen sequenced in a study of molecular identifiers for immune sequencing clone quantification. One entry per CDR3 protein, called by TCRdb with MiXCR from the PCR reads. The sample consists of some 680,000 distinct CDR3 sequences, less than 30% of them appearing once. The source material was naive CD8+ T cells from blood, with Jurkat cell RNA spiked in. The subset denotes: FACS-sorted CD8+CD4-CCR7+CD45RA+ naive T cells. The receptor source for this set is a human donor in good health. Some libraries in this study had Jurkat cell RNA spiked in.

Comments on this clonotype: Relative to the germline gene, one junction end is altered; a read error may explain this. The V gene is TRBV7-3, the J gene TRBJ2-7; possibly TRBD2 for D (7 bases). The CDR3 is 15 amino acids. CDR1 is SGHTA and CDR2 is FQGTGA in the germline V gene. This chain's CDR3 is CAGSRGGTALYKQYF. In DNA form, the CDR3 reads TGTGCCGGCAGCCGCGGGGGCACGGCCCTCTACAAGCAGTACTTC.

This clonotype was observed a handful of times. The rearrangement links TRBV13 to TRBJ1-6; D is uncertain. Per germline, CDR1 PRHDT and CDR2 FYEKMQ (reference sequence). The CDR3 loop spans 13 amino acids. V dropped 4 bases and J dropped 13 bases, with 14 bases sitting between them. The CDR3 DNA follows: TGTGCCAGCAGCTCGCGGACCGCTCTCCCCCTCCACTTT. This codes for CASSSRTALPLHF.

As for this clonotype: Being one base from a much bigger clone, this may be a read error. J is TRBJ1-2 and V is TRBV4-2, with D possibly being TRBD1 (6 bases). The CDR3 spans 17 residues. Per germline, CDR1 LGHNA and CDR2 YNFKEQ. The DNA of the CDR3 is TGTGCCAGCAGCGAAGATGTTATGGGGGCTTCGTACTATGGCTACACCTTC. It yields the protein CASSEDVMGASYYGYTF.

V gene TRBV11-2 combines with J gene TRBJ2-1, with TRBD1 matching over 9 bases. The CDR3 totals 14 residues. Germline trimming cut 4 bases from V and 3 bases from J; bases unmatched to any gene: 1. CDR1 is SGHAT and CDR2 is FQNNGV in the germline V gene. The CDR3 nucleotides read TGTGCCAGCAGCTGGGGACAGGGCTACAATGAGCAGTTCTTC. Translating gives CASSWGQGYNEQFF.

The genes are TRBV7-6 and TRBJ1-1, with D perhaps matching TRBD1 (6 bases). The CDR3 contains 18 residues. Trimming took 0 bases from V and 6 from J, leaving 23 bases between them. Germline loops: CDR1 SGHVS, CDR2 FNYEAQ. This CDR3 reads CASSLAPREAGEGAEAFF. Written as DNA, the CDR3 is TGTGCCAGCAGCTTAGCGCCTCGTGAAGCTGGTGAGGGGGCTGAAGCTTTCTTT.

Notes on this clonotype: A much more abundant neighbour one base away suggests this may be a read error. The CDR3: CASSFLGSNTDTLYF. The CDR3 DNA reads as TGTGCCAGCAGCTTTCTTGGGTCCAACACAGATACGCTGTATTTT. The chain employs TRBV7-6 and TRBJ2-3, with D hard to call. This CDR3 spans 15 amino acids. Germline V gives CDR1 SGHVS, CDR2 FNYEAQ.

V usage is TRBV6-5 and J usage is TRBJ2-7, with D possibly matching TRBD1 (6 bases). The germline V gene encodes CDR1 MNHEY and CDR2 SVGAGI. V lost 6 bases, J lost 1 base, and 16 bases lay in between. This CDR3 has 15 residues. The chain's CDR3 is CASRGPRGQSYEQYF. CDR3 bases: TGTGCCAGCAGGGGGCCTCGAGGACAGTCCTACGAGCAGTACTTC.

As regards this clonotype: A read error may be the cause here, since a much bigger clone is one base away. The chain employs TRBV7-9 and TRBJ2-1; D remains unclear. Trimming shortened V by 5 bases and J by 5 bases, and 10 bases separated the two germline ends. The CDR3 spans 13 residues. Per germline, CDR1 SEHNR and CDR2 FQNEAQ (reference sequence). The CDR3 spells CASSASFDNEQFF. CDR3 nucleotides: TGTGCCAGCAGCGCCAGTTTCGACAATGAGCAGTTCTTC.

A few counts support this clonotype. The chain couples TRBV4-2 to TRBJ2-7; D might be TRBD1 (5 bases). Trimming pared 4 bases from V and 0 bases from J, leaving 13 bases between. Germline loops: CDR1 LGHNA, CDR2 YNFKEQ. This CDR3 has 15 amino acids. The chain's CDR3 is CASSPQSTGSYEQYF. The DNA of the CDR3 is TGTGCCAGCAGCCCCCAAAGCACAGGCTCCTACGAGCAGTACTTC.

This clonotype was observed many times. The V and J genes are TRBV7-8 and TRBJ2-6; D is unclear. Germline V gives CDR1 SGHVS, CDR2 FQNEAQ. This CDR3 is built from 14 residues. Trimming pared 5 bases from V and 3 bases from J, leaving 8 bases between. CDR3 protein: CASSPVVGANVLTF. The CDR3 DNA reads TGTGCCAGCAGCCCGGTCGTTGGGGCCAACGTCCTGACTTTC.

This clonotype was seen a few times. This sequence joins TRBV18 and TRBJ2-7; D is unresolved. CDR3 size: 15 residues. V was clipped by 4 bases and J by 1 base, with 14 bases between them. Germline V gene data show CDR1 as KGHSH and CDR2 as LQKENI. The CDR3 DNA is TGTGCCAGCTCACTCCCCCAAACAGCATCCTACGAGCAGTACTTC. It yields the protein CASSLPQTASYEQYF.

This clonotype was seen many times. CDR3 region: CASSAGGIDTQYF. The CDR3 DNA follows: TGTGCCAGTAGCGCAGGGGGCATAGATACGCAGTATTTT. V usage is TRBV19 and J usage is TRBJ2-3, with 8 bases that match TRBD1. The germline CDR1 and CDR2 sequences are LNHDA and SQIVND (reference sequence). The CDR3 runs 13 residues. V was clipped by 6 bases and J by 5 bases; unmatched bases: 4. Variable domain in full (rest from reference TRBV19 and TRBJ2-3): DGGITQSPKYLFRKEGQNVTLSCEQNLNHDAMYWYRQDPGQGLRLIYYSQIVNDFQKGDIAEGYSVSREKKESFPLTVTSAQKNPTAFYLCASSAGGIDTQYFGPGTRLTVL.

This clonotype was observed at least ten times. The chain uses TRBV2 and TRBJ1-1; D perhaps matches TRBD1 (5 bases). Germline loops: CDR1 SNHLY, CDR2 FYNNEI. The CDR3 has 16 residues. Trimming left V 0 bases short and J 0 bases short, with 11 bases between. The DNA for the CDR3 is TGTGCCAGCAGTGAAGCGGGGACTCGTCTGAACACTGAAGCTTTCTTT. Translating gives CASSEAGTRLNTEAFF.

This clonotype was recorded at least ten times. This sequence joins TRBV9 and TRBJ2-3; no clear D. The CDR3 is made up of 14 amino acids. The V and J ends lost 3 bases and 2 bases respectively, with 10 bases between them. The germline V gene encodes CDR1 SGDLS and CDR2 YYNGEE. The CDR3 DNA reads TGTGCCAGCAGCGCTACACTTTTCACAGATACGCAGTATTTT. Translated, it gives CASSATLFTDTQYF.

The table lists this clonotype with a count of one. One base away lies a much larger clone, so this may be a sequencing read error. As the CDR3 is not closed by the conserved phenylalanine or tryptophan, this likely results from a read error. This sequence joins TRBV9 and TRBJ1-1; D unclear. The CDR3 totals 14 residues. Germline lookup yields CDR1 SGDLS and CDR2 YYNGEE. The V end lost 0 bases, the J end lost 4 bases, and 10 bases lay between the germline ends. This chain's CDR3 is CASSVGQRGTEAFS. The DNA for the CDR3 is TGTGCCAGCAGCGTAGGGCAGCGGGGCACTGAAGCTTTCTCT.

The V call is TRBV27, the J call TRBJ1-1, with D possibly being TRBD1 (5 bases). V gave up 5 bases and J gave up 8 bases, with 18 bases separating them. This CDR3 is 14 amino acids long. The germline gives CDR1 MNHEY, CDR2 SMNVEV (reference sequence). The CDR3 spells CASSHGGWGEEAFF. The CDR3 coding sequence is TGTGCCAGCAGTCATGGGGGGTGGGGGGAAGAAGCTTTCTTT.

This clonotype came up many times. Germline is not matched at one junction end, which may reflect a read error. This chain links TRBV30 with TRBJ1-2; no clear D. CDR3 size: 11 residues. Per germline, CDR1 GTSNPN and CDR2 SVGIG (reference sequence). The CDR3 DNA sequence: TGTGCCTGGAGTGTAATCAATAGGACCCCCTTC. Protein sequence: CAWSVINRTPF.

This clonotype appeared many times. The V and J genes are TRBV4-1 and TRBJ2-1, with TRBD2 as a possible D gene (6 bases). The germline CDR1 and CDR2 sequences are MGHRA and YSYEKL. The V end lost 8 bases, the J end lost 2 bases, and 10 bases lay between the germline ends. This CDR3 region has 13 residues. CDR3 region: CASGGVAYNEQFF. The CDR3 DNA follows: TGCGCCAGCGGAGGGGTGGCCTACAATGAGCAGTTCTTC.

This clonotype was found a few times. The rearrangement uses TRBV20-1 and TRBJ2-7; TRBD1 matches 8 bases. Trimming at V came to 0 bases and at J to 0 bases, leaving 4 bases not matched to a gene. Germline V CDR1 and CDR2: DFQATT, SNEGSKA (reference sequence). The CDR3 has 15 amino acids. The CDR3 DNA is TGCAGTGCTAGAGACAGGGGGCCAAGCTCCTACGAGCAGTACTTC. The encoded protein is CSARDRGPSSYEQYF.

Concerning this clonotype itself: This may be a read error, as it is one base from a much larger clone. Because it lacks the conserved phenylalanine or tryptophan at the end, this CDR3 is likely a read error. The V gene is TRBV27, the J gene TRBJ2-6; no clear D gene. The CDR3 has 15 residues. Trimming stripped 5 bases from V and 0 bases from J, with 8 bases between. Looked up from germline, CDR1 is MNHEY and CDR2 is SMNVEV (reference sequence). CDR3 nucleotides: TGTGCCAGCAGTACCATCAGCTCTGGGGCCAACGTCCTGACTCTC. Amino acid sequence: CASSTISSGANVLTL.

For this clonotype: The junction and the germline gene differ at one end; a read error may be behind it. This rearrangement joins TRBV9 to TRBJ1-3, with D hard to call. This CDR3 comprises 15 residues. CDR1 and CDR2 (germline): SGDLS, YYNGEE. CDR3 region: CASSVEQVSGSTIYF. DNA of the CDR3: TGTGCCAGCAGCGTAGAACAAGTCTCTGGAAGCACCATATATTTT.

The rearrangement uses TRBV20-1 and TRBJ2-7, with TRBD1 matching 7 bases. Unmatched junction bases numbered 10, after V lost 0 bases and J lost 5 bases. This CDR3 region has 15 residues. CDR1 and CDR2 from the germline V gene are DFQATT and SNEGSKA (reference sequence). Here the CDR3 DNA reads TGCAGTGCTAGAGATAGAGGACAGGCTATCCACGAGCAGTACTTC. Translation: CSARDRGQAIHEQYF.

The chain employs TRBV28 and TRBJ1-1, with D hard to call. The CDR3 is 13 residues long. Germline assignment: CDR1 MDHEN and CDR2 SYDVKM. The V end lost 6 bases, the J end lost 2 bases, and 10 bases lay between the germline ends. The CDR3 sequence is CASSTDGNTEAFF. The CDR3 DNA sequence: TGTGCCAGCAGCACCGACGGTAACACTGAAGCTTTCTTT.

The chain has TRBV20-1 and TRBJ2-1; 10 positions agree with TRBD2. V gave up 0 bases and J gave up 6 bases; unmatched junction bases: 11. CDR1 is DFQATT and CDR2 is SNEGSKA in the germline V gene (reference sequence). The CDR3 runs to 17 residues. CDR3 nucleotides: TGCAGTGCTAGAGACGGCCCGACTAGCGGGCCTCGCAATGAGCAGTTCTTC. Its protein is CSARDGPTSGPRNEQFF.

This clonotype was detected a few times. The chain couples TRBV6-5 to TRBJ1-2; 10 positions match TRBD1. This CDR3 is built from 14 residues. The germline V gene encodes CDR1 MNHEY and CDR2 SVGAGI. J gave up 8 bases and V 5 bases, and 8 bases lay outside the gene matches. CDR3 in DNA: TGTGCCAGCAGTCTACAGACAGGGGGCAGGGGCTACACCTTC. It specifies CASSLQTGGRGYTF.